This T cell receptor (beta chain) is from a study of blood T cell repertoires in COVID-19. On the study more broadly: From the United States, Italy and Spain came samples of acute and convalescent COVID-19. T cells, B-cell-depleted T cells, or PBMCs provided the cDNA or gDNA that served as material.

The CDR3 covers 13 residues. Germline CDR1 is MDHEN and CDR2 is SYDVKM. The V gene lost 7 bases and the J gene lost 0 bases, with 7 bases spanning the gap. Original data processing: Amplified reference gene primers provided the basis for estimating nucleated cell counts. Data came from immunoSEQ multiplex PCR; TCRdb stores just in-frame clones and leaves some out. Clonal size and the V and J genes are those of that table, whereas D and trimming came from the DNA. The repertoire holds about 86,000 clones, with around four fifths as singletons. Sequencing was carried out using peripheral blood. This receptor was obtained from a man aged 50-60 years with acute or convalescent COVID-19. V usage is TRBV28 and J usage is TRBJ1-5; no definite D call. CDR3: CASTVYSNQPQHF. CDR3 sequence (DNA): TGTGCCAGCACCGTTTATAGCAATCAGCCCCAGCATTTT.